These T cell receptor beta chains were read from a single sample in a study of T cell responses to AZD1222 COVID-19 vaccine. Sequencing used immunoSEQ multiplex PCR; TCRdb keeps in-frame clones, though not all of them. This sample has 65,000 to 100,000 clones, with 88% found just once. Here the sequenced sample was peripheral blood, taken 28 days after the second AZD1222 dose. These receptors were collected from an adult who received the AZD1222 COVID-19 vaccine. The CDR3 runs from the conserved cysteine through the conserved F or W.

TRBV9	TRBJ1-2	CASNRQGQGYGYTF
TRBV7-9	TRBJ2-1	CASSSSGSWGNEQFF
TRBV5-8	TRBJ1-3	CASSLSGSGGGNTIYF
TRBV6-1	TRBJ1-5	CASFGRGGNQPQHF
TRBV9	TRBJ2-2	CASSVGAGNTGELFF
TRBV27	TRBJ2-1	CASSLFPDRLGMGVGEQFF
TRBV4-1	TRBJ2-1	CASSHGKGGTSYNEQFF
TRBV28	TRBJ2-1	CASTLQQGSSYNEQFF
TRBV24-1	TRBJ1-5	CATSGIRDTDSNQPQHF
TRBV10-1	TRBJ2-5	CASSAGGGETQYF
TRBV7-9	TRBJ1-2	CAASGTGVGYTF
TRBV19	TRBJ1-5	CASSRGQRDNQPQHF
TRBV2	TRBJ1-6	CATHPGQYNSPLHF
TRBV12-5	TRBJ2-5	CASGLVGLAGGPGETQYF
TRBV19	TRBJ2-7	CASSPRQGASYEQYF
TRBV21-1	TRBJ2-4	CASSKGSIQDRAKNIQYF
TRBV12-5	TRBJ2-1	CASGLPLAGGPDNEQFF
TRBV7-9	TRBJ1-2	CASSLSVLTSPRRYGYTF
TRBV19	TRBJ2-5	CASSIDLETQYF
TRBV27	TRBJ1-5	CASSYQGTQPQHF
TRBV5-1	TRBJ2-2	CASSLRTKEAGGNTGELFF
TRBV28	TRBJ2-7	CASSATGGVTVVQYF
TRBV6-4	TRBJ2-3	CASSDRTTDTQYF
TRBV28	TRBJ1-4	CASSLRGLSEKLFF
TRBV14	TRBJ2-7	CASSHGTGVYEQYF
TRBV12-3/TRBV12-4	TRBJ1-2	CASSTGNYGYTF
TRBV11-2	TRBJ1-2	CASSSSPGTGTTNYGYTF
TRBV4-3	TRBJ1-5	CASSQETEQGTPQHF
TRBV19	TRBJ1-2	CASSKQETYGYTF
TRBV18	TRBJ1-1	CASSPYTSGYTEAFF
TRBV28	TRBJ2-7	CASSLSGTGTYEQYF
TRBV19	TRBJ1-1	CASRRGGTEAFF
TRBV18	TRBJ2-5	CASSEQETQYF
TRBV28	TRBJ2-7	CASSLLLAGSSYEQYF
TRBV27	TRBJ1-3	CASSLSERNTIYF
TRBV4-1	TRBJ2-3	CASSQGGTSQDTQYF